This T cell receptor (beta chain) was documented in a study of blood T cell repertoires in COVID-19. The authors' processing: Counts of nucleated cells, estimated from reference gene primer amplification, were obtained. This table comes from immunoSEQ multiplex PCR, and its TCRdb copy is limited to in-frame clones, with some not included. The DNA was the basis for D and trimming; V, J and clone size are from that table. The table records around 260,000 clones, about 89% of them present only once. V was cut by 5 bases and J by 6 bases, with 10 bases left in between. Germline V gene lookup returns CDR1 LNHNV and CDR2 YYDKDF (reference sequence). The CDR3 extends over 13 amino acids.

This receptor was taken from a man in his forties who had recovered from COVID-19. Material: peripheral blood. This rearrangement joins TRBV15 to TRBJ1-4; D may be TRBD1 (5 bases). Here the CDR3 reads CATSRSGYEKLFF. In DNA, the CDR3 is TGTGCCACCAGCCGTTCAGGGTATGAAAAACTGTTTTTT.